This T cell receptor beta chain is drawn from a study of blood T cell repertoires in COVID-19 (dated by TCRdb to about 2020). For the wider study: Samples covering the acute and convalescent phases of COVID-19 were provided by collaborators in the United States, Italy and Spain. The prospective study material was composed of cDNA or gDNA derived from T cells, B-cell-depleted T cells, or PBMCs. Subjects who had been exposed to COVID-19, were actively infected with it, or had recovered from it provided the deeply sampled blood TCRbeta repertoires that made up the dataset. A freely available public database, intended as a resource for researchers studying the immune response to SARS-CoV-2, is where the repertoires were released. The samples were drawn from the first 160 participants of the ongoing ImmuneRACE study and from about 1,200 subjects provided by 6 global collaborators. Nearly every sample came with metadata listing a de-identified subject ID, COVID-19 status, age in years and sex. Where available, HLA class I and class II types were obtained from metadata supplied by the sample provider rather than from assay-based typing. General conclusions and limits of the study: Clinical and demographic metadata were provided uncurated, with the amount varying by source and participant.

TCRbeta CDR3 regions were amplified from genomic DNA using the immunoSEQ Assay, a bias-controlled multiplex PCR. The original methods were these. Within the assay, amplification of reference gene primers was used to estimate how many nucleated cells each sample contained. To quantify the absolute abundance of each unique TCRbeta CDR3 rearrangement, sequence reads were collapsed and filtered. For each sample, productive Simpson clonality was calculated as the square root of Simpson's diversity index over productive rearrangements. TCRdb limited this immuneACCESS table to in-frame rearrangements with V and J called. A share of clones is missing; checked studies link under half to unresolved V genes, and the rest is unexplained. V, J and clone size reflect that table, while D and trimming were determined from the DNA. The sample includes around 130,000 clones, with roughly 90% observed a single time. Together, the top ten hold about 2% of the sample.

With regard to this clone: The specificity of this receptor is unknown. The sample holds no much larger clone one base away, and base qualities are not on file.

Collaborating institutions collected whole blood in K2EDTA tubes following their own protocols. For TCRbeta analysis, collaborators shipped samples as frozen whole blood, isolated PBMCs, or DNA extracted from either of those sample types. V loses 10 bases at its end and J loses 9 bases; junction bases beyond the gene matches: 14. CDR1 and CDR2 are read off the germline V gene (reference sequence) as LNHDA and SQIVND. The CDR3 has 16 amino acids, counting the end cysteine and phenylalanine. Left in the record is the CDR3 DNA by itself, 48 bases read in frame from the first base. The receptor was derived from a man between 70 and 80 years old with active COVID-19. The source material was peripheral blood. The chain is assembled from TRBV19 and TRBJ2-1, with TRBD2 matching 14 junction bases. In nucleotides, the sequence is TGTGCCACCCGACTAGCGGGAGGGCAAATCAGCAGTGAGCAGTTCTTC. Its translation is CATRLAGGQISSEQFF.